Following are 15 T cell receptor beta chains from one sample sequenced in a study of blood T cells in healthy people across ages. Primed by a sample-barcoded 5' primer and a J-beta primer mix, a second PCR proceeded for about 6 to 11 cycles. TCRdb fed the 5' RACE reads into MiXCR, producing one record per CDR3 protein. The sample contains approximately 1,700,000 distinct CDR3 sequences, about 39% of which appear only once. Source material: blood. The source is a human donor in good health.

The count of this clonotype is one. A single base separates this from a much larger clone, so it may be a read error. The V gene is TRBV12-3 or TRBV12-4, the J gene TRBJ2-1; D is uncertain. The CDR3 sequence is 13 residues long. The CDR3 loop is CAGSLGDLSEQFF. CDR3 coding DNA: TGTGCCGGCAGTTTAGGAGATCTGAGTGAGCAGTTCTTC.

This clonotype came up many times. V gene TRBV6-5 combines with J gene TRBJ2-4; no reliable D call. Germline V CDR1 and CDR2: MNHEY, SVGAGI. This CDR3 region has 14 residues. The ends were cut back, 5 bases at V and 3 bases at J, with 11 bases in the middle. CDR3 region: CASSHPDGKNIQYF. For the CDR3, the DNA is TGTGCCAGCAGTCATCCTGACGGCAAAAACATTCAGTACTTC.

The chain carries TRBV7-9 and TRBJ1-6, with D tentatively TRBD1 (5 bases). The V and J ends lost 4 bases and 6 bases respectively, with 13 bases between them. The CDR3 loop spans 15 amino acids. CDR1 and CDR2 from the germline V gene are SEHNR and FQNEAQ (reference sequence). The DNA for the CDR3 is TGTGCCAGCAGCTGGGGCCCGGGAGCTAATTCACCCCTCCACTTT. As protein: CASSWGPGANSPLHF.

The chain combines TRBV20-1 with TRBJ2-3, with TRBD2 as a possible D gene (5 bases). The CDR3 is made up of 14 amino acids. Germline V gene sequence: CDR1 DFQATT, CDR2 SNEGSKA (reference sequence). The ends were cut back, 5 bases at V and 8 bases at J, with 20 bases in the middle. CDR3 DNA: TGCAGTGCTGCGTCGACTACCCTCCGGGGTACGCAGTATTTT. Translated: CSAASTTLRGTQYF.

Remarks on this clonotype: An end of the junction does not agree with germline; a read error may underlie this. CDR3 region: CASTGGGLSLYNERFF. The CDR3 DNA reads as TGTGCCAGCACCGGGGGCGGACTTAGTTTATACAATGAGCGGTTCTTC. This chain joins TRBV7-9 and TRBJ2-1; D may match TRBD1 or TRBD2 (6 bases each). Germline CDR1 and CDR2: SEHNR and FQNEAQ (reference sequence). The CDR3 sequence is 16 residues long. Based on the CDR3 plus reference TRBV7-9 and TRBJ2-1, the full variable domain is DTGVSQNPRHKITKRGQNVTFRCDPISEHNRLYWYRQTLGQGPEFLTYFQNEAQLEKSRLLSDRFSAERPKGSFSTLEIQRTEQGDSAMYLCASTGGGLSLYNERFFGPGTRLTVL.

The chain has TRBV7-2 and TRBJ2-1; D is undetermined. CDR1 SGHTA and CDR2 FQGNSA come from the germline V gene. Trimming stripped 1 base from V and 1 base from J, with 20 bases between. This CDR3 spans 19 amino acids. In nucleotides, the CDR3 is TGTGCCAGCAGCTTAGTAAGCTTGCCACCCCATAGGTCCTACAATGAGCAGTTCTTC. This translates into CASSLVSLPPHRSYNEQFF.

The V and J genes are TRBV27 and TRBJ2-3; D may match TRBD1 or TRBD2 (5 bases each). Trimming left V 5 bases short and J 2 bases short, with 17 bases between. This CDR3 contains 16 residues. Germline V gene lookup returns CDR1 MNHEY and CDR2 SMNVEV (reference sequence). The CDR3 is CASSPIFEGFTDTQYF. In DNA, the CDR3 is TGTGCCAGCAGTCCAATATTTGAGGGGTTCACAGATACGCAGTATTTT.

This clonotype was detected only a few times. The chain employs TRBV6-7 and TRBJ2-7, with TRBD1 as a possible D gene (6 bases). TRBV6-7 belongs to the ORF category, with a function that is uncertain. The V end was cut by 0 bases, the J end by 2 bases, with 14 bases between. This CDR3 comprises 16 residues. In DNA, the CDR3 is TGTGCCAGCAGTTACTCGAGGTCCCAGGGGACCTACGAGCAGTACTTC. This translates into CASSYSRSQGTYEQYF.

The chain has TRBV20-1 and TRBJ2-3; no reliable D call. In germline, CDR1 is DFQATT, CDR2 SNEGSKA (reference sequence). This CDR3 region has 14 residues. Trimming took off 1 base at V and 0 bases at J, with 8 bases between the two ends. CDR3 region: CSARVAASTDTQYF. CDR3 nucleotides: TGCAGTGCTAGAGTTGCGGCTAGCACAGATACGCAGTATTTT.

The V and J genes are TRBV6-2 or TRBV6-3 and TRBJ1-1; D not resolved. The CDR3 is made up of 14 amino acids. V shed 5 bases and J shed 5 bases, with 15 bases lying between them. CDR1 is MNHEY and CDR2 is SVGEGT in the germline V gene. CDR3 amino acids: CASSNRTFGTEAFF. The CDR3 DNA sequence: TGTGCCAGCAGTAACCGGACGTTTGGTACTGAAGCTTTCTTT.

On this clonotype itself: A read error may produce the germline difference seen at one junction end. The chain is built from TRBV20-1 and TRBJ2-5, with D maybe TRBD1 (6 bases). The CDR3 is 15 amino acids. Germline lookup yields CDR1 DFQATT and CDR2 SNEGSKA (reference sequence). Here the CDR3 DNA reads TGCAGCGCTAGACCCGTTACAGGGCCCGGAGAGACCCAGTACTTC. This translates into CSARPVTGPGETQYF.

This clonotype has a handful of counts. This chain connects TRBV5-1 to TRBJ2-7, with D perhaps TRBD1 (5 bases). Trimming shortened V by 1 base and J by 6 bases, and 14 bases separated the two germline ends. CDR3 length: 14 amino acids. Germline V CDR1 and CDR2: SGHRS, YFSETQ. The CDR3 region has the DNA TGCGCCAGCAGCTTGAGGGGCGTCGTGGCCGAGCAGTACTTC. The encoded protein is CASSLRGVVAEQYF.

The chain uses TRBV20-1 and TRBJ2-4; D might be TRBD1 (6 bases). The tail of the sequence fits TRBJ2-7 better, so the J call may be wrong. CDR1 and CDR2 from the germline V gene are DFQATT and SNEGSKA (reference sequence). The length of the CDR3 is 13 residues. CDR3 amino acids: CSAQPGTTYEQYF. The DNA of the CDR3 is TGCAGTGCTCAACCCGGGACAACCTACGAGCAGTACTTC.

The chain uses TRBV28 and TRBJ2-3; possibly TRBD2 for D (6 bases). Germline CDR1 reads MDHEN; CDR2 reads SYDVKM. The CDR3 loop spans 13 amino acids. The V and J ends lost 5 bases and 6 bases respectively, with 12 bases between them. CDR3 sequence: CASSDPGRDTQYF. The CDR3, as DNA: TGTGCCAGCAGTGATCCGGGGAGGGATACGCAGTATTTT.

This chain uses TRBV3-1 with TRBJ2-1; D not resolved. The V end was cut by 4 bases, the J end by 0 bases, with 10 bases between. CDR3 length: 15 amino acids. The germline V gene has CDR1 LGHDT and CDR2 YNNKEL (reference sequence). The CDR3 bases are TGTGCCAGCAGCCCCGGTTGGAGCTCCTACAATGAGCAGTTCTTC. It specifies CASSPGWSSYNEQFF.